The clone carrying this T cell receptor beta chain has only a few counts. Trimming removed 3 bases from V and 0 bases from J, with 12 bases in between. Germline CDR1 is SQVTM and CDR2 is ANQGSEA. This CDR3 region has 15 residues. This sample is part of a study of blood T cells in healthy people across ages. Primed by a sample-barcoded 5' primer and a J-beta primer mix, a second PCR proceeded for about 6 to 11 cycles. One entry per CDR3 protein results from TCRdb running MiXCR on the 5' RACE reads. This repertoire shows around 1,000,000 distinct CDR3 sequences, roughly two fifths found once; its top ten account for 10% to 15%.

J is TRBJ2-1 and V is TRBV29-1; D possibly corresponds to TRBD2 (6 bases). The sequence derives from a man aged 18 to 29 in good health. The sequencing sample was made of blood. DNA of the CDR3: TGCAGCGTTGACAGGGACTCCAGCTCCTACAATGAGCAGTTCTTC. Protein product: CSVDRDSSSYNEQFF.